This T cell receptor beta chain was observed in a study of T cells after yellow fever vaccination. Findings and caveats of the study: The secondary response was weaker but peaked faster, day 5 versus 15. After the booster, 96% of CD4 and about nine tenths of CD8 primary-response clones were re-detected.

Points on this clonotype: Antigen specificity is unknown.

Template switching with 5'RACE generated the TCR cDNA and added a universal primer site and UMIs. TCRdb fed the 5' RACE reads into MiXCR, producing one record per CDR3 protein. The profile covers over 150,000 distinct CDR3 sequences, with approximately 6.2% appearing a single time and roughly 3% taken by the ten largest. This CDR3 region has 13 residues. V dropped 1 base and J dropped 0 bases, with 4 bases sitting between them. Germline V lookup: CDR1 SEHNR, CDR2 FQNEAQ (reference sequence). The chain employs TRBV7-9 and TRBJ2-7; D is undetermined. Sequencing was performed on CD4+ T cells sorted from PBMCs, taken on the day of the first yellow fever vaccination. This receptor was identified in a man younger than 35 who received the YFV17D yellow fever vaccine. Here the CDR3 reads CASSLVPSYEQYF. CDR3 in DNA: TGTGCCAGCAGCTTAGTACCCTCCTACGAGCAGTACTTC.